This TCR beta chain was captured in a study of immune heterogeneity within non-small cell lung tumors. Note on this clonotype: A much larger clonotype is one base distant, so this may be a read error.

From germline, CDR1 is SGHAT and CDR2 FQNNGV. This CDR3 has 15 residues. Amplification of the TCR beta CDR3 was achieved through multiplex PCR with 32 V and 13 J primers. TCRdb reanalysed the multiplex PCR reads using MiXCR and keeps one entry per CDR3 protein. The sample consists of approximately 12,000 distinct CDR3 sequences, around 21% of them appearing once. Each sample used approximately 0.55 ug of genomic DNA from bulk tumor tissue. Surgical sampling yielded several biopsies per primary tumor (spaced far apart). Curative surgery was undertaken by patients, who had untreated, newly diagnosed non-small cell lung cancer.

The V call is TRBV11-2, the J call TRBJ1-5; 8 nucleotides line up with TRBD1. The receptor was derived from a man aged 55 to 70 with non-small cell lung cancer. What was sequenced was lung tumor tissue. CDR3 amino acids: CSSSKDRGGNQPQHF. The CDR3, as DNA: TGTTCCAGCAGCAAAGACAGGGGTGGCAATCAGCCCCAGCATTTT. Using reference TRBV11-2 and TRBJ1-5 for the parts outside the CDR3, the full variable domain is EAGVAQSPRYKIIEKRQSVAFWCNPISGHATLYWYQQILGQGPKLLIQFQNNGVVDDSQLPKDRFSAERLKGVDSTLKIQPAKLEDSAVYLCSSSKDRGGNQPQHFGDGTRLSIL.